The source of this T cell receptor beta chain is a study of blood T cell repertoires in COVID-19. Study-level background: COVID-19 samples, acute and convalescent, were from the United States, Italy and Spain. PBMCs, B-cell-depleted T cells, or T cells provided the cDNA or gDNA that made up the material.

This CDR3 contains 13 residues. V gave up 4 bases and J gave up 6 bases; unmatched junction bases: 3. CDR1 and CDR2 (germline): LNHDA, SQIVND (reference sequence). This clone was recorded a few times. The same CDR3 also results from other DNA sequences found in this sample. Authors' data handling: The authors estimated nucleated cell counts from reference gene primer amplification. Profiling relied on immunoSEQ multiplex PCR, and the TCRdb table lists in-frame clones only, not all of them. For V, J and clone size, that table is used; D and trimming come from the DNA. The sample lists roughly 500,000 clones; approximately 85% were seen once.

The specimen sequenced was peripheral blood. The source of this sequence is a human donor in a cohort sampled during active COVID-19. V and J are TRBV19 and TRBJ1-5, with TRBD1 matching 7 bases. The CDR3 here is CASSTDRVQPQHF. The CDR3 DNA is TGTGCCAGTAGTACAGACAGGGTTCAGCCCCAGCATTTT.